The present entry profiles one TCR beta chain with its context. This specimen comes from a study of blood T cell repertoires in COVID-19. On the study more broadly: PBMCs, B-cell-depleted T cells, or T cells were the source of the cDNA or gDNA that made up the material.

Participants were aged about 18 to 90 years, lived in over 20 US areas, and enrolled virtually. Recovered participants had two consecutive negative NP/OP PCR tests, healthcare professional clearance, or symptom resolution. This CDR3 contains 15 residues. With 4 bases clipped from V and 4 bases from J, the junction kept 8 bases outside the gene matches. Here immunoSEQ multiplex PCR was the method, and the copy in TCRdb shows in-frame clones only, minus some. Of 300,000 or so clones in the sample, just over 85% were seen once. V is TRBV23-1 and J is TRBJ2-5, with 8 bases matching TRBD2. TRBV23-1 belongs to the ORF category, with a function that is uncertain. Sample: PBMCs or T cells enriched from blood (not recorded which). This sequence was found in a woman younger than 30 who had recovered from COVID-19. CDR3 sequence: CASSPPGLVRETQYF. DNA of the CDR3: TGCGCCAGCAGTCCCCCGGGACTAGTACGAGAGACCCAGTACTTC.